Described below is a single TCR beta chain sequence and its context. Its antigen remains unidentified. The quantity of total RNA per TCR library was 3500 ng. TCRdb re-called the 5' RACE reads and gives one entry per CDR3 protein, without DNA. This repertoire includes 300,000 to 400,000 distinct CDR3 sequences. These data belong to a study of monozygotic twins with inflammatory bowel disease. The study's findings and limits: Whereas healthy co-twins had higher TCRbeta diversity (inverse Simpson), IBD patients had lower diversity. People with IBD had fewer clonotypes in common with others than healthy twins did, especially with disease activity.

CDR1 SGHTA and CDR2 FQGNSA come from the germline V gene. The CDR3 has 14 amino acids. Sequenced sample: blood. The rearrangement links TRBV7-2 to TRBJ1-1. The TCR was taken from a human donor with ulcerative colitis or Crohn's disease, or a healthy co-twin of an affected twin (not recorded which). The CDR3 here is CASSSRRGNTEAFF.